Listed here is a single T cell receptor beta chain. The antigen remains undetermined. The V gene lost 4 bases and the J gene lost 0 bases, with 5 bases spanning the gap. CDR3 length equals 13 residues. CDR1 is SGHTA and CDR2 is FQGNSA in the germline V gene. Naive CD8 cells were CD45RO-negative, positively selected for CCR7, excluding terminally differentiated effector memory CD45RA+ cells. The sample comes from a study of shared clonotypes between healthy human individuals. Turning to the study itself: Researchers drew samples from a couple of women and a few men aged 18 to 49.

Study-wide results and limits: Naive CD4 clonotypes overlapped across a handful of donors at around 4.7%.

Assay used: immunoSEQ multiplex PCR; TCRdb lists only in-frame clones, some missing. The table lists around 620,000 clones, 85% to 95% of them singletons, with over 0.1% in the top ten. The TCR comes from a woman between 25 and 40 years old in good health. V usage is TRBV7-2 and J usage is TRBJ2-3, with no clear D. Material: naive CD8+ T cells sorted from blood. CDR3 DNA: TGTGCCAGCAGCTCACCAAGCACAGATACGCAGTATTTT. Its translation: CASSSPSTDTQYF.